The 32 T cell receptor beta chains listed next were all sequenced from one sample in a study of blood T cell repertoires in COVID-19. The repertoire was sequenced with immunoSEQ multiplex PCR; TCRdb's copy has only in-frame clones and lacks some. Of around 430,000 clones detected, 87% appear once; the ten largest clones hold approximately 9.3%. The sample consisted of PBMCs or T cells enriched from blood (not recorded which). The receptors here all came from a woman aged 45 to 65 who had recovered from COVID-19.

V usage is TRBV6-5 and J usage is TRBJ1-2; D may be TRBD1 (6 bases). Looked up from germline, CDR1 is MNHEY and CDR2 is SVGAGI. V was pared by 6 bases and J by 0 bases, with 11 bases between. The CDR3 contains 14 residues. As DNA, the CDR3 is TGTGCCAGCAGACAGGGTACGGCTAACTATGGCTACACCTTC. Its protein product is CASRQGTANYGYTF.

The chain carries TRBV5-4 and TRBJ2-5; no firm D call. Trimming pared 4 bases from V and 0 bases from J, leaving 4 bases between. The length of the CDR3 is 12 residues. Germline CDR1 is SGHNT and CDR2 is YYREEE (reference sequence). The CDR3 DNA reads as TGTGCCAGCAGCACTAACCAAGAGACCCAGTACTTC. As protein: CASSTNQETQYF. The variable domain in full, with the rest retrieved from reference TRBV5-4 and TRBJ2-5, is ETGVTQSPTHLIKTRGQQVTLRCSSQSGHNTVSWYQQALGQGPQFIFQYYREEENGRGNFPPRFSGLQFPNYSSELNVNALELDDSALYLCASSTNQETQYFGPGTRLLVL.

This chain links TRBV19 with TRBJ1-1; D ambiguous. The CDR3 is 13 residues long. Germline V gives CDR1 LNHDA, CDR2 SQIVND (reference sequence). V lost 5 bases to trimming and J lost 6 bases, with 13 bases between them. The CDR3 DNA reads TGTGCCAGTAGTCCCGGTTTCGTAGCTGAAGCTTTCTTT. It is translated as CASSPGFVAEAFF.

This clone was observed a few times. The V gene is TRBV3-1 (or the pseudogene TRBV3-2), the J gene TRBJ1-2; D is ambiguous. V was trimmed by 6 bases and J by 8 bases, leaving 16 bases between them. The CDR3 is 13 residues long. Germline lookup yields CDR1 LGHDT and CDR2 YNNKEL (reference sequence). As DNA, the CDR3 is TGTGCCAGCAGTCCTACAGCGGCCCTCGGCTACACCTTC. The encoded protein is CASSPTAALGYTF.

This sequence joins TRBV6-5 and TRBJ1-1, with D perhaps TRBD1 (6 bases). V gave up 0 bases and J gave up 2 bases, with 10 bases separating them. The CDR3 contains 15 residues. Germline V gene lookup returns CDR1 MNHEY and CDR2 SVGAGI. CDR3 sequence reads: CASSYSGARNTEAFF. CDR3 DNA sequence: TGTGCCAGCAGTTACTCGGGGGCCAGAAACACTGAAGCTTTCTTT.

The chain has TRBV6-5 and TRBJ1-4, with 7 bases lining up with TRBD1. CDR3 length: 15 amino acids. V shed 7 bases and J 4 bases; nucleotides not matched to a gene: 9. The germline CDR1 and CDR2 sequences are MNHEY and SVGAGI. The CDR3 coding sequence is TGTGCCAGCAAAACTAGGGGGCTAATTAATGAAAAACTGTTTTTT. Its protein is CASKTRGLINEKLFF.

This chain links TRBV4-1 with TRBJ2-3; 9 positions match TRBD2. The CDR3 extends over 19 amino acids. Germline V gives CDR1 MGHRA, CDR2 YSYEKL. Trimming cost V 0 bases and J 1 base; bases outside gene matches: 11. This CDR3 is CASSQDRASGGLGTDTQYF. The DNA of the CDR3 is TGCGCCAGCAGCCAAGATCGCGCGAGCGGGGGGTTAGGCACAGATACGCAGTATTTT.

The chain joins TRBV5-1 to TRBJ1-1; D perhaps matches TRBD1 (6 bases). CDR1 and CDR2 from the germline V gene are SGHRS and YFSETQ. The CDR3 covers 14 residues. The V end lost 4 bases, the J end lost 4 bases, and 14 bases lay between the germline ends. This chain's CDR3 is CASSPRRGATEAFF. The CDR3 coding sequence is TGCGCCAGCAGCCCCCGTCGGGGGGCCACTGAAGCTTTCTTT.

This clone has more than one count but fewer than ten. The chain is built from TRBV19 and TRBJ1-5; D is possibly TRBD1 (6 bases). Trimming removed 5 bases at V and 2 bases at J, with 22 bases between. The CDR3 loop spans 18 amino acids. The V gene's germline CDR1 is LNHDA and CDR2 SQIVND (reference sequence). CDR3 bases: TGTGCCAGTAGTCATCGCCAACAGGGAGGGTCGCGCAATCAGCCCCAGCATTTT. Its translation: CASSHRQQGGSRNQPQHF. The variable domain in full, with the rest retrieved from reference TRBV19 and TRBJ1-5, is DGGITQSPKYLFRKEGQNVTLSCEQNLNHDAMYWYRQDPGQGLRLIYYSQIVNDFQKGDIAEGYSVSREKKESFPLTVTSAQKNPTAFYLCASSHRQQGGSRNQPQHFGDGTRLSIL.

The chain employs TRBV28 and TRBJ2-7, with D possibly being TRBD2 (6 bases). Trimming stripped 7 bases from V and 4 bases from J, with 17 bases between. The germline gives CDR1 MDHEN, CDR2 SYDVKM. The CDR3 is 14 amino acids. CDR3: CASKEGQESYEQYF. Here the CDR3 DNA reads TGTGCCAGCAAGGAGGGGCAGGAAAGTTACGAGCAGTACTTC.

The rearrangement joins TRBV18 to TRBJ2-3; D uncertain. The CDR3 totals 16 residues. Trimming took 3 bases from V and 3 from J, leaving 16 bases between them. Germline values: CDR1 KGHSH, CDR2 LQKENI. CDR3 loop: CASSPGSVSQTDTQYF. CDR3 nucleotide sequence: TGTGCCAGCTCACCCGGTAGTGTATCTCAAACAGATACGCAGTATTTT.

The rearrangement uses TRBV18 and TRBJ2-3, with 7 bases fitting TRBD1. The CDR3 sequence is 19 residues long. V dropped 8 bases and J dropped 4; count of bases not matched to a gene: 24. Germline V gene sequence: CDR1 KGHSH, CDR2 LQKENI. The chain's CDR3 is CASTPLTRVGKGQSDTQYF. DNA for the CDR3: TGTGCCAGCACGCCTTTAACAAGGGTCGGAAAGGGACAGTCAGATACGCAGTATTTT. The full variable domain, completed using reference TRBV18 and TRBJ2-3, is NAGVMQNPRHLVRRRGQEARLRCSPMKGHSHVYWYRQLPEEGLKFMVYLQKENIIDESGMPKERFSAEFPKEGPSILRIQQVVRGDSAAYFCASTPLTRVGKGQSDTQYFGPGTRLTVL.

The V call is TRBV28, the J call TRBJ1-2, with a weak D call TRBD1 (5 bases). Germline CDR1 is MDHEN and CDR2 is SYDVKM. Trimming stripped 3 bases from V and 1 base from J, with 12 bases between. This CDR3 comprises 15 residues. CDR3 DNA sequence: TGTGCCAGCAGTTTTGTCCGTCAGGGTAACTATGGCTACACCTTC. Protein: CASSFVRQGNYGYTF.

The chain combines TRBV10-3 with TRBJ1-2; TRBD1 aligns across 8 bases. After removal of 0 bases from V and 11 bases from J, the junction contained 5 bases not matched to a gene. Germline V CDR1 and CDR2: ENHRY, SYGVKD. The CDR3 contains 13 residues. CDR3 nucleotide sequence: TGTGCCATCAGTGAGTCCTCAGGGGGCCGTTACACCTTC. Encoded protein: CAISESSGGRYTF.

This clone was seen at least ten times. The chain is built from TRBV7-9 and TRBJ2-1, with 12 bases matching TRBD2. The CDR3 runs to 19 residues. Germline CDR1 and CDR2: SEHNR and FQNEAQ (reference sequence). J lost 0 bases, V lost 5 bases, and 11 bases had no gene match. The CDR3 DNA sequence: TGTGCCAGCAGCCGACTAGCGGGGGCCGGTACAAGCTCCTACAATGAGCAGTTCTTC. Residues: CASSRLAGAGTSSYNEQFF.

The chain uses TRBV28 and TRBJ1-4; D might be TRBD1 (6 bases). The CDR3 length is 18 residues. The V gene's germline CDR1 is MDHEN and CDR2 SYDVKM. The V end lost 1 base, the J end lost 3 bases, and 18 bases lay between the germline ends. The CDR3 nucleotides read TGTGCCAGCAGTTTATCGGGTGAGGGACATACGGCTAATGAAAAACTGTTTTTT. The encoded protein is CASSLSGEGHTANEKLFF.

V and J are TRBV2 and TRBJ2-7, with 7 nucleotides matching TRBD1. Germline V gene sequence: CDR1 SNHLY, CDR2 FYNNEI. The CDR3 extends over 15 amino acids. The junction had 8 bases not matched to a gene; V was cut back by 6 bases and J by 0 bases. CDR3 in amino acids: CASRTGTESSYEQYF. The CDR3 DNA is TGTGCCAGCAGAACCGGGACAGAGAGCTCCTACGAGCAGTACTTC. Combining the CDR3 with reference TRBV2 and TRBJ2-7 gives the whole variable domain EPEVTQTPSHQVTQMGQEVILRCVPISNHLYFYWYRQILGQKVEFLVSFYNNEISEKSEIFDDQFSVERPDGSNFTLKIRSTKLEDSAMYFCASRTGTESSYEQYFGPGTRLTVT.

The chain is built from TRBV9 and TRBJ2-1; TRBD1 matches at 10 bases. Trimming removed 2 bases from V and 9 bases from J; junction bases left unmatched: 8. Germline V gene sequence: CDR1 SGDLS, CDR2 YYNGEE. The length of the CDR3 is 15 residues. CDR3 nucleotide sequence: TGTGCCAGCAGCGTTCGGGACAGGGGTCAAGGTGAGCAGTTCTTC. Protein: CASSVRDRGQGEQFF.

This chain joins TRBV10-3 and TRBJ2-7; possibly TRBD2 for D (5 bases). Germline loops: CDR1 ENHRY, CDR2 SYGVKD. This CDR3 contains 14 residues. V was clipped by 6 bases and J by 5 bases, with 17 bases between them. The CDR3 loop reads CAISERTEPHEQYF. The CDR3 DNA is TGTGCCATCAGCGAAAGGACTGAGCCCCACGAGCAGTACTTC.

The table lists this clone with a few counts. J is TRBJ1-2 and V is TRBV30, with D unclear. The V gene lost 1 base and the J gene lost 2 bases, with 8 bases spanning the gap. Germline loops: CDR1 GTSNPN, CDR2 SVGIG (reference sequence). CDR3 length: 13 residues. CDR3 sequence (DNA): TGTGCCTGGAGTGATCAGGAAAACTATGGCTACACCTTC. This translates into CAWSDQENYGYTF.

The rearrangement links TRBV3-1 (or the pseudogene TRBV3-2) to TRBJ2-5; 11 nucleotides align to TRBD1. After removal of 5 bases from V and 5 bases from J, the junction contained 4 bases not matched to a gene. This CDR3 is built from 14 residues. Germline CDR1 LGHDT, CDR2 YNNKEL (reference sequence). CDR3 in amino acids: CASSTRDRGETQYF. The CDR3 nucleotides read TGTGCCAGCAGCACCCGGGACAGGGGGGAGACCCAGTACTTC.

This chain links TRBV30 with TRBJ2-1; TRBD1 aligns across 9 bases. Germline loops: CDR1 GTSNPN, CDR2 SVGIG (reference sequence). The CDR3 is made up of 20 amino acids. The J segment lost 0 bases and the V segment lost 0 bases, leaving 15 bases of the junction unmatched. The CDR3 sequence: CAWSVLPYRGRVSSYNEQFF. The CDR3 DNA sequence: TGTGCCTGGAGTGTACTTCCGTACAGGGGGCGTGTAAGCTCCTACAATGAGCAGTTCTTC.

This chain connects TRBV7-9 to TRBJ1-2; the D gene is possibly TRBD1 (5 bases). This CDR3 has 15 residues. V dropped 4 bases and J dropped 0 bases, with 12 bases sitting between them. Per germline, CDR1 SEHNR and CDR2 FQNEAQ (reference sequence). In nucleotides, the CDR3 is TGTGCCAGCAGCTCACTGACAGAAGCTAACTATGGCTACACCTTC. This sequence encodes CASSSLTEANYGYTF.

DNA for the CDR3: TGTGCCAGCAGCGCCAGTCCCTTAAGGACAGCAGCAACTAATGAAAAACTGTTTTTT. Its translation is CASSASPLRTAATNEKLFF. This chain joins TRBV7-9 and TRBJ1-4; maybe TRBD1 (6 bases). The ends were cut back, 5 bases at V and 0 bases at J, with 22 bases in the middle. This CDR3 comprises 19 residues. Germline CDR1 reads SEHNR; CDR2 reads FQNEAQ (reference sequence).

The V call is TRBV6-5, the J call TRBJ2-1; 7 positions agree with TRBD1. The V gene end was trimmed by 5 bases and the J gene end by 0 bases; junction bases not matched to a gene: 4. The germline CDR1 and CDR2 sequences are MNHEY and SVGAGI. The CDR3 extends over 15 amino acids. The CDR3 loop is CASSTQGSSYNEQFF. CDR3 DNA: TGTGCCAGCAGTACACAGGGGAGCTCCTACAATGAGCAGTTCTTC.

The chain couples TRBV11-2 to TRBJ2-7; a weak D match, TRBD2 (5 bases). Germline lookup yields CDR1 SGHAT and CDR2 FQNNGV. V lost 5 bases and J lost 7, with 24 bases in between. CDR3 size: 16 residues. The CDR3 nucleotides read TGTGCCAGCAGCGGAGGCCCCGGCCCCGGGGTTGATGAGCAGTACTTC. As protein: CASSGGPGPGVDEQYF.

The chain links TRBV6-5 to TRBJ1-1; the D gene is possibly TRBD1 (5 bases). V was trimmed by 2 bases and J by 1 base, leaving 5 bases between them. The CDR3 has 13 residues. Germline values: CDR1 MNHEY, CDR2 SVGAGI. CDR3 in DNA: TGTGCCAGCAGTTACGGACAGAACACTGAAGCTTTCTTT. This encodes CASSYGQNTEAFF.

The chain is built from TRBV6-5 and TRBJ2-7, with 8 bases fitting TRBD1. CDR3 length equals 14 residues. V trimming: 6 bases; J trimming: 7 bases; junction bases outside the gene matches: 11. The V gene's germline CDR1 is MNHEY and CDR2 SVGAGI. The chain's CDR3 is CASSLGAGGPEQYF. CDR3 DNA: TGTGCCAGCAGCTTAGGGGCAGGGGGCCCTGAGCAGTACTTC.

The J gene is TRBJ2-1, the V gene TRBV4-2; TRBD2 matches at 11 bases. The CDR3 length is 19 residues. Germline V CDR1 and CDR2: LGHNA, YNFKEQ. The ends lost 4 bases at V and 0 bases at J; junction bases unmatched: 11. The CDR3 DNA reads as TGTGCCAGCAGCCCAGGGGCTAGCGGGGGGCAGAGCTCCTACAATGAGCAGTTCTTC. Translating gives CASSPGASGGQSSYNEQFF.

The chain recombines TRBV4-3 with TRBJ1-1, with 11 positions matching TRBD1. This CDR3 has 15 residues. With 0 bases clipped from V and 11 bases from J, the junction kept 8 bases outside the gene matches. Germline V gene sequence: CDR1 LGHNA, CDR2 YSLEER. The CDR3 reads CASSQDGTGGVGAFF. In nucleotides, the CDR3 is TGCGCCAGCAGCCAAGATGGGACAGGGGGGGTAGGGGCTTTCTTT.

The chain couples TRBV4-1 to TRBJ1-3, with D possibly being TRBD1 (5 bases). Germline lookup yields CDR1 MGHRA and CDR2 YSYEKL. Trimming left V 1 base short and J 0 bases short, with 19 bases between. The CDR3 totals 19 residues. CDR3 sequence (DNA): TGCGCCAGCAGCCAAGTCGGTCGTTCAGGGTCAAACTCTGGAAACACCATATATTTT. This codes for CASSQVGRSGSNSGNTIYF.

The rearrangement uses TRBV7-9 and TRBJ1-2, with TRBD1 as a possible D gene (5 bases). From germline, CDR1 is SEHNR and CDR2 FQNEAQ (reference sequence). Trimming shortened V by 4 bases and J by 6 bases, and 12 bases separated the two germline ends. The length of the CDR3 is 13 residues. CDR3 bases: TGTGCCAGCAGCTCCGGACATTCGAATGGCTACACCTTC. Translated: CASSSGHSNGYTF.